A selection of T cell receptor beta chains follows, all from one sample in a study of cytomegalovirus exposure and HLA in healthy donors. Measured with immunoSEQ multiplex PCR; TCRdb has only the in-frame clones, and not every one. The table lists 200,000 to 300,000 clones, about 92% of them singletons. Sequencing was done on a sample of PBMCs. The receptors were sampled from a woman aged 25 to 39 in good health and CMV-seronegative. Each CDR3 is given with its conserved first and last residue. Each record gives: D gene, V gene, J gene, clone size, CDR3 protein, CDR3 DNA. D genes are given only for firm matches. Clone size appears in some rows only: once, few, many, or a class for an expanded clone.

.	TRBV30	TRBJ1-5	.	CAWREQGNQPQHF	TGTGCCTGGAGAGAGCAGGGCAATCAGCCCCAGCATTTT
.	TRBV11-2	TRBJ2-7	.	CASSLVASEYYEQYF	TGTGCCAGCAGCTTAGTGGCTAGCGAATACTACGAGCAGTACTTC
TRBD1	TRBV15	TRBJ2-1	once	CATSQGTGSSYNEQFF	TGTGCCACCAGCCAAGGGACAGGGAGCTCCTACAATGAGCAGTTCTTC
.	TRBV6-1	TRBJ2-1	many	CASREYLGNNEQFF	TGTGCCAGCCGCGAGTACCTAGGGAACAATGAGCAGTTCTTC
.	TRBV14	TRBJ2-1	once	CASSQAGFMNEQFF	TGTGCCAGCAGCCAAGCCGGGTTTATGAATGAGCAGTTCTTC
TRBD2	TRBV18	TRBJ2-7	.	CASSPPVGLAGGEQYF	TGTGCCAGCTCACCACCGGTCGGGCTAGCGGGAGGCGAGCAGTACTTC
TRBD1	TRBV7-9	TRBJ2-5	.	CASSPGTGGEKGETQYF	TGTGCCAGCAGCCCCGGGACAGGGGGCGAAAAGGGTGAGACCCAGTACTTC
TRBD2	TRBV28	TRBJ2-7	.	CASSLFRQGPAGGAYEQYF	TGTGCCAGCAGTTTATTTCGTCAGGGGCCAGCGGGAGGGGCCTACGAGCAGTACTTC
.	TRBV27	TRBJ1-3	.	CASRSEGNTIYF	TGTGCCAGCAGAAGTGAGGGGAACACCATATATTTT
.	TRBV29-1	TRBJ2-7	once	CSVGKQEYEQYF	TGCAGCGTTGGAAAACAGGAATACGAGCAGTACTTC
.	TRBV27	TRBJ2-7	.	CASSGQSYEQYF	TGTGCCAGCAGCGGACAATCTTACGAGCAGTACTTC
.	TRBV9	TRBJ2-7	.	CASSVDSSPYEQYF	TGTGCCAGCAGCGTGGATAGCAGTCCCTACGAGCAGTACTTC
TRBD1	TRBV19	TRBJ2-1	.	CASRVAGTGDYNEQFF	TGTGCCAGTAGGGTAGCCGGGACAGGGGACTACAATGAGCAGTTCTTC
.	TRBV7-2	TRBJ1-2	.	CASSLGGGTGYTF	TGTGCCAGCAGCCTAGGAGGGGGAACTGGCTACACCTTC
TRBD2	TRBV9	TRBJ2-5	once	CASSPRTSGFQETQYF	TGTGCCAGCAGCCCAAGGACTAGCGGATTCCAAGAGACCCAGTACTTC
.	TRBV7-2	TRBJ1-2	.	CASSLNRVGYGYTF	TGTGCCAGCAGCTTAAACAGGGTTGGCTATGGCTACACCTTC
.	TRBV6-5	TRBJ2-5	.	CASSYSETQYF	TGTGCCAGCAGTTACAGTGAGACCCAGTACTTC
TRBD2	TRBV9	TRBJ2-3	.	CASSLSGSPTDTQYF	TGTGCCAGCAGTCTTAGCGGGAGCCCCACAGATACGCAGTATTTT
TRBD2	TRBV5-4	TRBJ2-1	.	CASSSGTSALRAYNEQFF	TGTGCCAGCAGCTCCGGGACTAGCGCCCTACGGGCCTACAATGAGCAGTTCTTC
TRBD2	TRBV9	TRBJ2-7	.	CASSTGGEQYF	TGTGCCAGCAGCACCGGGGGGGAGCAGTACTTC
TRBD1	TRBV5-4	TRBJ1-2	.	CASSPDRGYYGYTF	TGTGCCAGCAGTCCGGACAGGGGCTATTATGGCTACACCTTC
.	TRBV19	TRBJ1-1	few	CASSLVRAEAFF	TGTGCCAGTTCCCTAGTGAGGGCCGAAGCTTTCTTT
.	TRBV25-1	TRBJ1-3	.	CASSEGYRGNTIYF	TGTGCCAGCAGTGAAGGGTATCGAGGAAACACCATATATTTT
TRBD2	TRBV9	TRBJ2-7	.	CASSSGSLREQYF	TGTGCCAGCAGTAGCGGGAGTTTGAGAGAGCAGTACTTC
.	TRBV4-1	TRBJ2-7	.	CASSQDTGTEGYEQYF	TGCGCCAGCAGCCAAGACACCGGGACGGAGGGATACGAGCAGTACTTC
.	TRBV2	TRBJ2-1	.	CASSEWLGMNEQFF	TGTGCCAGCAGTGAGTGGTTGGGGATGAATGAGCAGTTCTTC
TRBD1	TRBV7-2	TRBJ2-7	.	CASSLGDRASNEQYF	TGTGCCAGCAGCCTAGGGGACAGGGCATCTAACGAGCAGTACTTC
.	TRBV19	TRBJ2-1	.	CASSADLTSYNEQFF	TGTGCCAGTAGTGCAGACCTTACCTCCTACAATGAGCAGTTCTTC
TRBD1	TRBV15	TRBJ2-3	.	CATSRGDRGRTDTQYF	TGTGCCACCAGCAGAGGGGACAGGGGCAGGACAGATACGCAGTATTTT
TRBD2	TRBV2	TRBJ2-7	few	CASSEEREAREQYF	TGTGCCAGCAGTGAGGAGCGGGAGGCTCGGGAGCAGTACTTC
.	TRBV5-1	TRBJ1-2	few	CASSPEGDYYGYTF	TGCGCCAGCAGCCCGGAGGGAGACTACTATGGCTACACCTTC
TRBD2	TRBV19	TRBJ2-1	.	CASIPSGSSYNEQFF	TGTGCCAGTATCCCGAGCGGGAGCTCCTACAATGAGCAGTTCTTC
TRBD1	TRBV29-1	TRBJ1-2	.	CSVELQQGARGYTF	TGCAGCGTTGAATTACAACAGGGGGCGCGAGGCTACACCTTC
.	TRBV6-6	TRBJ1-1	once	CASGPPGTPLNTEAFF	TGTGCCAGCGGTCCACCCGGGACGCCCTTGAACACTGAAGCTTTCTTT
TRBD1	TRBV28	TRBJ1-1	.	CASTSLPGQGPPEAFF	TGTGCCAGCACCAGCCTACCGGGACAGGGACCGCCTGAAGCTTTCTTT
TRBD1	TRBV4-1	TRBJ1-5	.	CASSQDETGTLGPQHF	TGCGCCAGCAGCCAAGATGAGACAGGGACCTTAGGGCCCCAGCATTTT
TRBD2	TRBV14	TRBJ2-1	.	CASSPLAGDINEQFF	TGTGCCAGCAGCCCACTAGCGGGAGATATCAATGAGCAGTTCTTC
.	TRBV20-1	TRBJ1-1	once	CRAGEYEAFF	TGCAGGGCTGGGGAGTATGAAGCTTTCTTT
.	TRBV9	TRBJ2-3	.	CASSVAGDADTQYF	TGTGCCAGCAGCGTAGCGGGAGATGCAGATACGCAGTATTTT
.	TRBV15	TRBJ2-2	.	CATSRVRGLTLNTGELFF	TGTGCCACCAGCAGAGTCAGGGGACTAACCCTGAACACCGGGGAGCTGTTTTTT
TRBD1	TRBV28	TRBJ2-1	once	CASSQNRGSLYNEQFF	TGTGCCAGCAGCCAAAACAGGGGGTCTCTTTACAATGAGCAGTTCTTC
.	TRBV28	TRBJ1-4	.	CASSPDKKLFF	TGTGCCAGCAGTCCGGACAAAAAACTGTTTTTT
.	TRBV5-1	TRBJ2-3	once	CASSLGGRGDTQYF	TGCGCCAGCAGCTTGGGAGGCAGAGGGGATACGCAGTATTTT
.	TRBV19	TRBJ2-3	once	CASSMGAVVTDTQYF	TGTGCCAGTAGTATGGGGGCAGTGGTCACAGATACGCAGTATTTT
.	TRBV4-1	TRBJ2-7	few	CASSQGSESVHEQYF	TGCGCCAGCAGCCAAGGATCCGAGAGCGTCCACGAGCAGTACTTC
.	TRBV9	TRBJ2-3	.	CASSVGLGEGTDTQYF	TGTGCCAGCAGCGTAGGTTTAGGGGAAGGCACAGATACGCAGTATTTT
.	TRBV28	TRBJ2-1	.	CASKTAGIGFF	TGTGCCAGCAAAACGGCGGGAATCGGGTTCTTC
.	TRBV13	TRBJ2-7	.	CASSLRPGVLSYEQYF	TGTGCCAGCAGCTTACGGCCGGGAGTTCTTTCCTACGAGCAGTACTTC
TRBD2	TRBV7-2	TRBJ2-7	.	CASSPQPLAREQYF	TGTGCCAGCAGCCCCCAACCACTAGCGCGCGAGCAGTACTTC
TRBD1	TRBV15	TRBJ1-4	.	CATSPNPRTGGSTNEKLFF	TGTGCCACCAGCCCTAACCCGAGGACAGGGGGATCAACTAATGAAAAACTGTTTTTT
.	TRBV25-1	TRBJ2-2	.	CASSESYLTGGGTGELFF	TGTGCCAGCAGTGAATCCTATCTAACAGGGGGAGGGACCGGGGAGCTGTTTTTT